The next 7 T cell receptor beta chains were all read from a single sample in a study of regulatory T cells in long-lasting Graves disease. The time point here: newly diagnosed GD, antithyroid drugs for less than 3 months. The authors made the TCR library using RNA they extracted from PBMCs. Construction of TCR beta libraries relied on iRepertoire HTBI primers and on Arm-PCR targeting CDR3 regions. MiXCR, run by TCRdb on the multiplex PCR reads, gives a single entry per CDR3 protein. Among 600,000 to 650,000 distinct CDR3 sequences listed, around 15% were seen once. Another study also made use of these data, one on T cells in Graves' hyperthyroidism and ophthalmopathy.

Sample: peripheral blood mononuclear cells (PBMCs), taken at new diagnosis, from a patient treated with antithyroid drugs. These TCRs come from a woman under 40 with Graves disease.

Turning to this clonotype: This sequence is one base from a far larger clone and is likely a read error. The V and J genes are TRBV11-2 and TRBJ2-7; D is undetermined. Germline values: CDR1 SGHAT, CDR2 FQNNGV. The CDR3 contains 10 residues. The V end was cut by 6 bases, the J end by 10 bases, with 10 bases between. This chain's CDR3 is CASRGLHQYF. In nucleotides, the CDR3 is TGTGCCAGCAGGGGTCTCCACCAGTACTTC.

The chain joins TRBV5-4 to TRBJ2-7; a possible D gene is TRBD2 (5 bases). CDR3 size: 13 residues. Germline lookup yields CDR1 SGHNT and CDR2 YYREEE (reference sequence). Trimming left V 4 bases short and J 1 base short, with 9 bases between. The DNA of the CDR3 is TGTGCCAGCAGCGACGGGGATTCCTACGAGCAGTACTTC. It yields the protein CASSDGDSYEQYF.

This clonotype was seen ten or more times. CDR3 in amino acids: CASSDWSGNNEQFF. CDR3 coding DNA: TGTGCCAGCAGTGACTGGTCAGGGAACAATGAGCAGTTCTTC. The gene calls are TRBV2 and TRBJ2-1; possibly TRBD1 for D (5 bases). Germline CDR1 SNHLY, CDR2 FYNNEI. V was pared by 3 bases and J by 5 bases, with 11 bases between. This CDR3 region has 14 residues. Together with reference TRBV2 and TRBJ2-1, the CDR3 gives the full variable domain: EPEVTQTPSHQVTQMGQEVILRCVPISNHLYFYWYRQILGQKVEFLVSFYNNEISEKSEIFDDQFSVERPDGSNFTLKIRSTKLEDSAMYFCASSDWSGNNEQFFGPGTRLTVL.

This chain links TRBV24-1 with TRBJ2-5; 13 nucleotides agree with TRBD2. The V segment lost 4 bases and the J segment 5 bases; nucleotides outside the gene matches: 21. Germline V gives CDR1 KGHDR, CDR2 SFDVKD. The CDR3 spans 21 residues. The DNA for the CDR3 is TGTGCCACCAGTGACCCGTCCAAATCACTAGCGGGAGGGCCTGGGTGGGAGACCCAGTACTTC. This sequence encodes CATSDPSKSLAGGPGWETQYF.

This clonotype came up a few times. The chain combines TRBV2 with TRBJ2-5; D is perhaps TRBD2 (6 bases). There are 15 residues in the CDR3. V was clipped by 8 bases and J by 1 base, with 17 bases between them. Germline CDR1 and CDR2: SNHLY and FYNNEI. CDR3 DNA sequence: TGTGCCAGCCTGAAGTCTGGGGGGTCCCAAGAGACCCAGTACTTC. Translation: CASLKSGGSQETQYF.

The chain links TRBV7-9 to TRBJ1-5; D gene unclear. This CDR3 contains 12 residues. Trimming removed 5 bases at V and 9 bases at J, with 11 bases between. The germline V gene encodes CDR1 SEHNR and CDR2 FQNEAQ (reference sequence). The CDR3 loop reads CASSPGRRPQHF. The CDR3 bases are TGTGCCAGCAGCCCAGGTCGACGGCCCCAGCATTTT.

As concerns this clonotype: A read error may explain this, as a much larger clone is one base away. The V call is TRBV27, the J call TRBJ2-1; TRBD1 matches at 8 bases. The CDR3 spans 14 residues. CDR1 and CDR2 (germline): MNHEY, SMNVEV (reference sequence). The CDR3 protein is CASSKDRVSNGQFF. CDR3 DNA: TGTGCCAGCAGCAAGGACAGGGTTTCCAATGGGCAGTTCTTC.